Listed below are T cell receptor beta chains from one sample, sequenced in a study of T cell responses to AZD1222 COVID-19 vaccine. TCRdb's table, derived via immunoSEQ multiplex PCR, lists solely in-frame clones and lacks some. The sample consists of 98,000 or so clones, over 85% of them appearing once. Sequences were derived from peripheral blood, sampled on day 0 of MenACWY control vaccination. The receptors here all came from an adult in good health. CDR3s include the opening cysteine and the closing phenylalanine or tryptophan. A D gene is named only where the DNA matches it firmly. Expanded clones get a size class; other rows say once, few or many, or leave the size out.

d_call,j_call,clone_size,v_call,cdr3_aa,cdr3_nt
TRBD1,TRBJ1-1,once,TRBV5-4,CASSDRTGQTGTEAFF,TGTGCCAGCAGCGACAGGACAGGGCAGACAGGGACTGAAGCTTTCTTT
NA,TRBJ2-6,NA,TRBV2,CASTLQRGAGANVLTF,TGTGCCAGCACCCTACAACGGGGCGCTGGGGCCAACGTCCTGACTTTC
NA,TRBJ2-7,NA,TRBV5-1,CASTNSYEQYF,TGCGCCAGCACCAATTCCTACGAGCAGTACTTC
NA,TRBJ1-2,NA,TRBV19,CASMARGRRGYTF,TGTGCCAGTATGGCGCGGGGGCGGAGAGGCTACACCTTC
NA,TRBJ2-7,NA,TRBV5-1,CASSWQGTYEQYF,TGCGCCAGCAGTTGGCAGGGGACCTACGAGCAGTACTTC
TRBD2,TRBJ2-1,NA,TRBV7-8,CASSYTSGPLLEQFF,TGTGCCAGCAGTTATACTAGCGGACCTCTGTTGGAGCAGTTCTTC
NA,TRBJ1-5,NA,TRBV30,CAWSRGSQPQHF,TGTGCCTGGAGTCGAGGGTCTCAGCCCCAGCATTTT
TRBD1,TRBJ1-1,NA,TRBV6-5,CASSYRQGIEAFF,TGTGCCAGCAGTTATCGACAGGGGATTGAAGCTTTCTTT
NA,TRBJ1-4,NA,TRBV5-1,CASSQQPLATNEKLFF,TGCGCCAGCAGCCAACAGCCACTGGCAACTAATGAAAAACTGTTTTTT
NA,TRBJ2-5,NA,TRBV6-2/TRBV6-3,CASSSSSRGHQETQYF,NA
TRBD1,TRBJ2-5,few,TRBV5-4,CASSLGGTGAQWTQYF,TGTGCCAGCAGCTTGGGGGGGACAGGGGCCCAGTGGACCCAGTACTTC
NA,TRBJ2-1,NA,TRBV19,CASSIGGQAPYNEQFF,TGTGCCAGTAGTATAGGAGGGCAGGCGCCCTACAATGAGCAGTTCTTC
NA,TRBJ1-6,NA,TRBV30,CVAGMDSPLHF,TGTGTTGCGGGTATGGATTCACCCCTCCACTTT
TRBD2,TRBJ2-1,NA,TRBV6-5,CASSRRGGYNEQFF,TGTGCCAGCAGTCGTCGGGGAGGGTACAATGAGCAGTTCTTC
NA,TRBJ2-1,NA,TRBV6-1,CASSEAGAPYNEQFF,TGTGCCAGCAGTGAAGCAGGGGCCCCCTACAATGAGCAGTTCTTC
NA,TRBJ2-5,NA,TRBV5-1,CASSLGGLQETQYF,TGCGCCAGCAGCCTCGGGGGTCTACAAGAGACCCAGTACTTC
NA,TRBJ1-1,NA,TRBV19,CASSSILLGGRDTEAFF,TGTGCCAGTAGTAGTATATTGTTGGGGGGCCGGGACACTGAAGCTTTCTTT
NA,TRBJ2-5,NA,TRBV5-1,CASSLAGAGAETQYF,TGCGCCAGCAGCTTGGCCGGAGCAGGGGCAGAGACCCAGTACTTC
NA,TRBJ2-1,NA,TRBV5-1,CASSLGSRNEQFF,TGCGCCAGCAGCTTAGGGAGTCGGAATGAGCAGTTCTTC
NA,TRBJ2-3,NA,TRBV6-6,CASSARLDTQYF,TGTGCCAGCAGTGCCAGACTAGATACGCAGTATTTT
TRBD1,TRBJ2-7,NA,TRBV30,CAWAPGTGNEQYF,TGTGCCTGGGCCCCCGGGACAGGGAACGAGCAGTACTTC
TRBD1,TRBJ1-1,once,TRBV12-3/TRBV12-4,CATQTGLNTEAFF,TGTGCCACCCAGACAGGGCTGAACACTGAAGCTTTCTTT
TRBD2,TRBJ2-1,NA,TRBV5-1,CASSSHSLSGGNEQFF,TGCGCCAGCAGCTCTCACAGCTTATCGGGAGGGAATGAGCAGTTCTTC
TRBD1,TRBJ1-1,NA,TRBV27,CASSHAGGTEAFF,TGTGCCAGCAGTCACGCAGGGGGGACTGAAGCTTTCTTT
NA,TRBJ1-4,NA,TRBV19,CASSIGDTPAREKLFF,TGTGCCAGTAGTATCGGTGACACCCCCGCAAGAGAAAAACTGTTTTTT
TRBD2,TRBJ2-1,NA,TRBV28,CASSSQLAGYNEQFF,TGTGCCAGCAGTTCTCAACTAGCGGGTTACAATGAGCAGTTCTTC
TRBD1,TRBJ1-2,NA,TRBV19,CASSMGDRTSRYTF,TGTGCCAGTAGTATGGGGGACAGGACCTCCCGCTACACCTTC
TRBD2,TRBJ2-7,NA,TRBV4-1,CASSQEGLAGESYEQYF,TGCGCCAGCAGCCAAGAGGGGTTAGCGGGGGAGAGCTACGAGCAGTACTTC
TRBD1,TRBJ1-6,NA,TRBV5-1,CASSRGQGDNSPLHF,TGCGCCAGCAGCAGGGGACAGGGGGATAATTCACCCCTCCACTTT
NA,TRBJ1-5,NA,TRBV12-3/TRBV12-4,CASKGPNQPQHF,TGTGCCAGCAAGGGACCCAATCAGCCCCAGCATTTT
NA,TRBJ1-1,NA,TRBV2,CASEPGKNTEAFF,TGTGCCAGCGAGCCGGGAAAGAACACTGAAGCTTTCTTT
TRBD1,TRBJ2-2,NA,TRBV4-2,CASSQRQGGTGELFF,TGTGCCAGCAGCCAAAGACAGGGGGGCACCGGGGAGCTGTTTTTT
NA,TRBJ2-6,NA,TRBV28,CASSLSGMVFSGANVLTF,TGTGCCAGCAGTTTGTCGGGGATGGTCTTCTCTGGGGCCAACGTCCTGACTTTC